These 12 T cell receptor beta chains were sequenced from one sample in a study of CD8+CD57+ T cells in acquired aplastic anemia. Genomic DNA provided the template from which TCR beta VDJ and CDR3 profiles were obtained. In TCRdb, the reads were re-called with MiXCR into one record per CDR3 protein. The profile shows about 220,000 distinct CDR3 sequences, roughly 35% of them singletons. Sequencing was carried out using sorted CD4+, CD8+, or CD8+CD57+ T cells (not recorded which) from PBMCs. These receptors were collected from a human donor in good health, serving as a control.

About this clonotype: A much bigger clone sits one base away, suggesting this may be a read error. The chain links TRBV20-1 to TRBJ2-1; 8 nucleotides agree with TRBD2. The CDR3 is made up of 11 amino acids. The germline gives CDR1 DFQATT, CDR2 SNEGSKA (reference sequence). The trim removed 7 bases at V and 6 bases at J, leaving 2 bases unmatched. CDR3: CSGRGGNEQFF. CDR3 nucleotide sequence: TGCAGTGGTCGGGGGGGCAATGAGCAGTTCTTC.

Comment on this clonotype: This may be a read error: a much more frequent sequence differs by one nucleotide. Here the CDR3 reads CASSHAGSPYNEQFF. The CDR3 region has the DNA TGTGCCAGCAGCCACGCAGGGAGCCCCTACAATGAGCAGTTCTTC. The chain is built from TRBV11-1 and TRBJ2-1; the D call may be TRBD1 or TRBD2 (5 bases each). CDR3 length: 15 residues. V was shortened by 5 bases and J by 2 bases, with 13 bases between the two germline ends. Germline V lookup: CDR1 SGHAT, CDR2 FQDESV (reference sequence).

The chain carries TRBV28 and TRBJ1-2; D possibly corresponds to TRBD1 (6 bases). This CDR3 region has 14 residues. In germline, CDR1 is MDHEN, CDR2 SYDVKM. The V and J ends lost 4 bases and 8 bases respectively, with 17 bases between them. The CDR3 coding sequence is TGTGCCAGCAGTTCGTCTGGGCGGGGGGGCGGCTACACCTTC. It is translated as CASSSSGRGGGYTF.

This clonotype was observed many times. The J gene is TRBJ1-3, the V gene TRBV9; unclear D gene. This CDR3 comprises 12 residues. Germline-derived CDR1 and CDR2 are SGDLS and YYNGEE. Trimming cost V 0 bases and J 3 bases, with 1 base left between them. CDR3 in amino acids: CASSVGGNTIYF. The CDR3 DNA reads TGTGCCAGCAGCGTAGGTGGAAACACCATATATTTT.

This clonotype occurred many times. The genes are TRBV11-2 and TRBJ1-2; D gene ambiguous. This CDR3 has 16 amino acids. Germline values: CDR1 SGHAT, CDR2 FQNNGV. The V and J ends lost 5 bases and 8 bases respectively, with 24 bases between them. The CDR3, as DNA: TGTGCCAGCAGCCTCACCCCGGCAGCATACACGGGGGGCTACACCTTC. Translating gives CASSLTPAAYTGGYTF.

This clonotype came up many times. The chain couples TRBV19 to TRBJ1-2, with TRBD1 as a possible D gene (6 bases). Trimming removed 3 bases at V and 5 bases at J, with 16 bases between. Germline V lookup: CDR1 LNHDA, CDR2 SQIVND (reference sequence). The CDR3 sequence is 15 residues long. The chain's CDR3 is CASSIIGGRGYGYTF. The CDR3 region has the DNA TGTGCCAGTAGTATTATCGGTGGCAGGGGTTATGGCTACACCTTC.

As for this clonotype: A read error is likely, as this CDR3 ends without the conserved phenylalanine or tryptophan. This chain joins TRBV2 and TRBJ2-7; D gene uncertain. CDR3 size: 12 residues. Germline loops: CDR1 SNHLY, CDR2 FYNNEI. CDR3 DNA sequence: TGTGCCAGCAGCTATAACTCCCACGAGCAGTACTCC. Amino acid sequence: CASSYNSHEQYS.

This clonotype was recorded many times. The chain is built from TRBV4-2 and TRBJ1-2, with D unclear. V gave up 1 base and J gave up 8 bases, with 14 bases separating them. The CDR3 is made up of 14 amino acids. Germline CDR1 is LGHNA and CDR2 is YNFKEQ. This chain's CDR3 is CASSQGVLIEGYTF. The CDR3 region has the DNA TGTGCCAGCAGCCAAGGGGTCCTGATTGAGGGCTACACCTTC.

This clonotype was seen many times. The rearrangement uses TRBV20-1 and TRBJ2-3, with D perhaps matching TRBD1 or TRBD2 (5 bases each). V was pared by 6 bases and J by 4 bases, with 17 bases between. This CDR3 has 14 amino acids. From germline, CDR1 is DFQATT and CDR2 SNEGSKA (reference sequence). This chain's CDR3 is CSASVNRGADTQYF. In DNA form, the CDR3 reads TGCAGTGCGTCCGTGAACCGGGGCGCAGATACGCAGTATTTT.

This clonotype was seen many times. This rearrangement joins TRBV20-1 to TRBJ2-1, with D possibly TRBD2 on 7 matching bases. Per the germline V gene, CDR1 is DFQATT and CDR2 is SNEGSKA (reference sequence). This CDR3 spans 12 amino acids. V lost 5 bases and J lost 9, with 14 bases in between. The chain's CDR3 is CSAPRGAGEQFF. CDR3 sequence (DNA): TGCAGTGCTCCTCGGGGGGCCGGTGAGCAGTTCTTC.

Worth noting for this clonotype: This clone may be a read error of a much larger clone one base away. The CDR3 ends on some other residue instead of the conserved phenylalanine or tryptophan, so this is likely a read error. This sequence joins TRBV2 and TRBJ2-4; 10 bases match TRBD1. Germline V gives CDR1 SNHLY, CDR2 FYNNEI. The CDR3 has 15 residues. V was clipped by 6 bases and J by 6 bases; unmatched bases: 8. This chain's CDR3 is CASRGMGQGINIQYI. The CDR3 DNA reads as TGTGCCAGCAGGGGGATGGGACAGGGGATAAACATTCAGTACATC.

In its sample, this clonotype was seen many times. The chain has TRBV20-1 and TRBJ1-1, with 7 bases matching TRBD1. Unmatched junction bases numbered 9, after V lost 5 bases and J lost 0 bases. Germline V CDR1 and CDR2: DFQATT, SNEGSKA (reference sequence). CDR3 length equals 15 residues. The CDR3 DNA reads TGCAGTGCTCTTGAGCCGACAGGGATGAACACTGAAGCTTTCTTT. Amino acids: CSALEPTGMNTEAFF.